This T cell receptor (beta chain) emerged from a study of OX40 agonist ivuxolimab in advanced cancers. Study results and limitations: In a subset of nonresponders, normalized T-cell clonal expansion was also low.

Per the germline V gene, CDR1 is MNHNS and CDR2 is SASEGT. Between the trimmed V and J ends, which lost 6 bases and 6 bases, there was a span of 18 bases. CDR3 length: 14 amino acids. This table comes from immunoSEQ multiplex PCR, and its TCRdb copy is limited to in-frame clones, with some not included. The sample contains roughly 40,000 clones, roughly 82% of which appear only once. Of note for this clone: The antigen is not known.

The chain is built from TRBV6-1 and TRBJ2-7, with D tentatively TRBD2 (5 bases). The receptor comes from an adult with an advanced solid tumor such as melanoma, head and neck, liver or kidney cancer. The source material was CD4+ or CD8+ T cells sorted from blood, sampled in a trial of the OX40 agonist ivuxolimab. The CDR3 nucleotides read TGTGCCAGCAGACCTTCGGGGTCCCCCTCCGAGCAGTACTTC. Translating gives CASRPSGSPSEQYF.